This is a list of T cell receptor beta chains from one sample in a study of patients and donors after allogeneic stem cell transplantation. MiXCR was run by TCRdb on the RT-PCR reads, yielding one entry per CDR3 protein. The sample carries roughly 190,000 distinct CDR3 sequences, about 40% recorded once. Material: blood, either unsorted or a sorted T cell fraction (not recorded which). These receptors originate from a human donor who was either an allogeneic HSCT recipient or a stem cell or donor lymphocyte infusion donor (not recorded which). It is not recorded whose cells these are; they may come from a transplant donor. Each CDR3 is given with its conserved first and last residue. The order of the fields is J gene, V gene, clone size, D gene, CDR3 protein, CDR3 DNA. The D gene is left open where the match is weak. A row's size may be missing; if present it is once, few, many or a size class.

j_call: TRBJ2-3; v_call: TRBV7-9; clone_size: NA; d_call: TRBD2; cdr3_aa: CAIPPHTSGSSDTQYF; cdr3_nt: TGTGCCATCCCCCCCCACACTAGCGGGAGTTCAGATACGCAGTATTTT
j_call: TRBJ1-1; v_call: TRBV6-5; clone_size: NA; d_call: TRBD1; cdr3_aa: CASSPHRGQVTEAFF; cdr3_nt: TGTGCCAGCAGTCCTCACAGGGGGCAAGTCACTGAAGCTTTCTTT
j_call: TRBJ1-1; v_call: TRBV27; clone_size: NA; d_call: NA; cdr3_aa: CASNPSGGNTEAFF; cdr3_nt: TGTGCCAGCAACCCCTCGGGCGGGAACACTGAAGCTTTCTTT
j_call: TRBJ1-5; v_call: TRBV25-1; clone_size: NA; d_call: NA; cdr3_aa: CASSDLGRNQPQHF; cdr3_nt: TGTGCCAGCAGTGACTTGGGTCGCAATCAGCCCCAGCATTTT
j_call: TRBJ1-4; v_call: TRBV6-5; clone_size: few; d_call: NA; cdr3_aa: CASGETDGGREKLFF; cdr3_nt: TGTGCCAGCGGCGAGACTGATGGGGGGCGTGAAAAACTGTTTTTT
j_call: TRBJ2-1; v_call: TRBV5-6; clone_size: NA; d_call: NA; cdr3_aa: CASSFPLGHEQFF; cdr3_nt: TGTGCCAGCAGCTTCCCCCTAGGGCATGAGCAGTTCTTC
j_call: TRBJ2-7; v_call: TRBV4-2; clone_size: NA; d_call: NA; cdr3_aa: CASSGESGEQYF; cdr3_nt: TGTGCCAGCAGTGGTGAGTCGGGGGAGCAGTACTTC
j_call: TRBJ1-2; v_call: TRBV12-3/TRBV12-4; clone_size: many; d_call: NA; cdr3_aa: CASSGYIRYGYTF; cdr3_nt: TGTGCCAGCTCCGGATATATTCGTTATGGCTACACCTTC
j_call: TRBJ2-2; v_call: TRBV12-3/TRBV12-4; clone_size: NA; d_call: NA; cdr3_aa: CASSLEQMDPHGELFF; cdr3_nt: TGTGCCAGCAGTTTAGAACAGATGGACCCCCACGGGGAGCTGTTTTTT
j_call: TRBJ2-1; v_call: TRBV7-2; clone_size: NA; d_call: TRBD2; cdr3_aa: CASSPRRLAGVAEQFF; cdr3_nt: TGTGCCAGCAGCCCCCGACGACTAGCGGGAGTGGCTGAGCAGTTCTTC
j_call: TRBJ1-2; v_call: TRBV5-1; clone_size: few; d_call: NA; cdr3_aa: CASSLVGGNAGYTF; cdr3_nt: TGCGCCAGCAGCTTGGTTGGAGGGAACGCTGGCTACACCTTC
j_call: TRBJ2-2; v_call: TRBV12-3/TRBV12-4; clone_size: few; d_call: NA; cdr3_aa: CASSLIGNPNTGELFF; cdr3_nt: TGTGCCAGCAGTTTAATAGGTAACCCAAACACCGGGGAGCTGTTTTTT
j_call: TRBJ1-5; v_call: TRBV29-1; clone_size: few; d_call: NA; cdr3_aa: CSVEGPGPQHF; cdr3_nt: TGCAGCGTTGAAGGCCCAGGGCCCCAGCATTTT
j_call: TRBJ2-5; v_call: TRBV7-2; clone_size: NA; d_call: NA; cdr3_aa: CASSLVAEFQETQYF; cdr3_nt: TGTGCCAGCAGCTTAGTAGCGGAGTTCCAAGAGACCCAGTACTTC
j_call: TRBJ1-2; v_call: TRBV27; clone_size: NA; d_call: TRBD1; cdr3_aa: CASSLGTGHYGYTF; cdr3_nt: TGTGCCAGCAGTTTGGGGACAGGCCACTATGGCTACACCTTC
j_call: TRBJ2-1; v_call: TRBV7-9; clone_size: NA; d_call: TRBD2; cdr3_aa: CASRTTSGNSYNEQFF; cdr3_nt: TGTGCCAGCAGAACGACTAGCGGGAACTCCTACAATGAGCAGTTCTTC
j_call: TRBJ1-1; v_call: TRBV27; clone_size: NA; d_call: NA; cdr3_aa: CASSLLPGSEAFF; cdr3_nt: TGTGCCAGCAGTCTTCTCCCGGGCTCTGAAGCTTTCTTT
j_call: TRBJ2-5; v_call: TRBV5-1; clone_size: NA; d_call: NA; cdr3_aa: CASSLGGAQYQTQYF; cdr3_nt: TGCGCCAGCAGCTTGGGGGGGGCGCAATACCAGACCCAGTACTTC
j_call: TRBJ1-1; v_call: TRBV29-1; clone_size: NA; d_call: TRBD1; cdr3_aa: CSVAGGGTEAFF; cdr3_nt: TGCAGCGTCGCAGGGGGGGGCACTGAAGCTTTCTTT
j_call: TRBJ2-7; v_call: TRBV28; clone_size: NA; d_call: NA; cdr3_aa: CASSLELSYEQYF; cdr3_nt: TGTGCCAGCAGTCTGGAGCTTTCCTACGAGCAGTACTTC
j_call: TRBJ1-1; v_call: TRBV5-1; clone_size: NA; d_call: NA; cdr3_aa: CASSKEQGVNTEAFF; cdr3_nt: TGCGCCAGCAGCAAAGAACAAGGGGTGAACACTGAAGCTTTCTTT